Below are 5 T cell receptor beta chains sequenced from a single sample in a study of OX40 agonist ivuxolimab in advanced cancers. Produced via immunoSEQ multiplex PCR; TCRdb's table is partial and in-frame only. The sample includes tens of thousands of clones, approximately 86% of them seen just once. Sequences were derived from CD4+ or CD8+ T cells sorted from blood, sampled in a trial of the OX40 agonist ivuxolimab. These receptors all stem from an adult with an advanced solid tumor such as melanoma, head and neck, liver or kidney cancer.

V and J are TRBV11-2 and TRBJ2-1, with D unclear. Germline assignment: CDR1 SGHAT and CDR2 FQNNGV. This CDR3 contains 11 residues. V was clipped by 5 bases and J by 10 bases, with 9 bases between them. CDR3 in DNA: TGTGCCAGCAGCCCCCGTCTCGAGCAGTTCTTC. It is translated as CASSPRLEQFF.

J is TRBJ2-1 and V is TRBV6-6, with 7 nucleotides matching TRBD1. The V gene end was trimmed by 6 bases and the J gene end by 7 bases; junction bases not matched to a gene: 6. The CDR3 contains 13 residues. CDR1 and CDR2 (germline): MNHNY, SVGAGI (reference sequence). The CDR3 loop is CASRPTGLNEQFF. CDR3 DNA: TGTGCCAGCAGACCGACAGGGTTAAATGAGCAGTTCTTC.

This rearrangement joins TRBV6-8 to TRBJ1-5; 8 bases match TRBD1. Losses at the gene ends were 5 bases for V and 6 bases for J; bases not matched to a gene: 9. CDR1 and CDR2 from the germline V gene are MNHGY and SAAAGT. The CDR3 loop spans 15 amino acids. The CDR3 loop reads CASSPGQGLCQPQHF. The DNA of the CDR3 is TGTGCCAGCAGTCCAGGACAGGGCCTTTGTCAGCCCCAGCATTTT.

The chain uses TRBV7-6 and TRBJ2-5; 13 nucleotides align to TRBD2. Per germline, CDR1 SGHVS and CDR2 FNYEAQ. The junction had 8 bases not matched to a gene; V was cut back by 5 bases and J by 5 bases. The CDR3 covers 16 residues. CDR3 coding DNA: TGTGCCAGCAGCCCCACTAGCGGGAGGGCCCGGGAGACCCAGTACTTC. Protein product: CASSPTSGRARETQYF.

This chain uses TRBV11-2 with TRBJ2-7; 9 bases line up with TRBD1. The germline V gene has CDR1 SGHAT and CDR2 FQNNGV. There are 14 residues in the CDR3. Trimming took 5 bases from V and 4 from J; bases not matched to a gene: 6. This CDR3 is CASSGTGGVYEQYF. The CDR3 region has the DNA TGTGCCAGCAGCGGTACAGGGGGCGTATACGAGCAGTACTTC.